These T cell receptor beta chains were read from a single sample in a study of T cells in Graves' hyperthyroidism and ophthalmopathy. MiXCR, applied by TCRdb to the multiplex PCR reads, yields one record per CDR3 protein. This table has some 650,000 distinct CDR3 sequences, 16% appearing once. Sequencing input: blood. These receptors all stem from a woman aged 40 to 50 with Graves' ophthalmopathy. Each CDR3 is given with its conserved first and last residue. The D gene is left open where the match is weak.

CDR3,V,D,length
CASSSQGAHMNTEAFF,TRBV5-5,TRBD1,16
CANQAAGAHEQYF,TRBV28,TRBD2,13
CSVSRSRRGFEQYF,TRBV20-1,-,14
CASSLVQSGRYNEQFF,TRBV3-1,-,16
CASSYGSQVNEQFF,TRBV6-1,-,14
CASSPGGILVPSSGNTIYF,TRBV11-2,-,19
CASSYEGTGGYTF,TRBV6-5,-,13
CASSEVWRGGTDTQYF,TRBV6-1,TRBD2,16
CASSLEGGGAFF,TRBV5-1,-,12
CASSLIMDSAYEQYF,TRBV27,-,15
CASSDLVGSYGYTF,TRBV7-9,-,14
CASTQNGQAGTQYF,TRBV6-1,TRBD1,14
CASTSQPDTDTQYF,TRBV6-1,-,14
CSAIFKGSWNTEAFF,TRBV20-1,-,15
CASSGGSEKLFF,TRBV30,-,12
CASSLFGASLYSGYTF,TRBV12-3/TRBV12-4,-,16
CASSEGPTYEQYF,TRBV2,-,13
CAISGWDRAGPDTQYF,TRBV10-3,TRBD1,16
CASSATGGNIQYF,TRBV2,TRBD1,13
CASSPRTVSSSGANVLTF,TRBV18,-,18
CASSDDGTQYF,TRBV2,-,11
CASSYGQGNTEAFF,TRBV6-5,TRBD1,14
CASSGPFRGGRSIRNQPQHF,TRBV28,-,20
CASRRSGSGTDTQYF,TRBV2,-,15
CASSLEDHRQYGIGNTIYF,TRBV13,-,19
CASSPGLLGELFF,TRBV11-2,TRBD2,13
CSATPIYEAFF,TRBV20-1,-,11
CSARATGGRLKETQYF,TRBV20-1,TRBD1,16
CASRRDGGNTEAFF,TRBV6-1,-,14
CASSRGTMEDSEQYF,TRBV18,TRBD2,15
CASSSTGTQETQYF,TRBV7-9,-,14
CASSLIRGTNSPLHF,TRBV13,TRBD1,15
CSARSERVGYQPQHF,TRBV20-1,-,15
CASSFGQSSYGYTF,TRBV5-4,-,14
CASSKGLAGAAGEQFF,TRBV18,TRBD2,16
CASSIRDRGSNQPQHF,TRBV19,TRBD1,16